This TCR beta chain was found in a study of cytomegalovirus exposure and HLA in healthy donors (TCRdb year 2017). At the level of the whole study: According to an earlier analysis of several hundred of the donors, about 170 million T cells yielded 117 million unique TCR beta sequences and approximately 300 Gb of sequence data. Approximately 300 gigabases of sequencing data and around 80 million unique TCR sequences made up an early release that covered over 550 HLA-typed donors. Among the approximately 430 genotyped donors, 81% belonged to the genetic ancestry cluster associated with self-reported Caucasian donors. The aim of the study was to test whether cataloging public T cell receptors could identify signatures of past pathogen exposure. The T cell repertoires of 670 or so subjects were profiled by immunosequencing and related to cytomegalovirus serostatus. A separate validation cohort of more than 100 different subjects was used in addition to the approximately 700-subject first cohort. High-throughput TCR immunosequencing, statistical association of individual TCRs with disease status, and machine learning were combined to predict cytomegalovirus infection status. A later analysis re-examined previously published TCR beta repertoires from more than 650 donors and added high-resolution HLA genotyping to investigate patterns of TCR occurrence. Rather than drawing on any new phenotypic data, the later analysis identified candidate immune exposures from TCR beta sequences and the way those sequences occurred across donors. To decide whether each TCR beta V gene segment behaved as functional or pseudogenic, an earlier analysis of over 500 of the donors relied on high-throughput TCR beta sequencing. Donor age, sex, ethnicity and CMV serostatus were collected together with the repertoire data. A later genetic analysis took genome-wide SNP genotypes for 398 of the 666 donors and used that subset as a discovery cohort. All discovery cohort repertoires had been generated on a single sequencing platform. Both class I and class II loci were covered by HLA typing, at four-digit resolution. Typing coverage differed by locus: A, B, C, DRB1 and DQB1 were typed in about 629-640 donors, DQA1 in roughly 510, DPA1 in 606, and DPB1 in just under 490. Because of strong linkage in the cohort, a few DR-DQ haplotypes were treated as single units for association and clustering. Across about 380 genotyped donors of the cohort, an average of approximately 240,000 unique TCR beta nucleotide sequences per donor were sequenced, and around 19% of those sequences were non-productive. General study outcomes and caveats: HLA typing was unavailable for some donors at each locus, so association tests used only the typed subset. Correlated functional status among segregating V segments might reflect linkage disequilibrium, but an unknown experimental factor could not be ruled out. Across donors, most TCR sequences were observed very rarely, whereas some public TCRs were present in many individuals. A few of the identified cytomegalovirus-associated TCR beta chains were confirmed in vitro to be specific for cytomegalovirus antigens. When HLA alleles, especially DR and DQ, strongly co-occurred, attributing TCR associations to individual alleles was difficult. A further reported finding was that TCR beta sequences accurately predicted the HLA-A and HLA-B alleles for most subjects in the first cohort. The authors suggested that the approach could potentially be extended to other disease states and immunological phenotypes. A group of highly shared sequence variants was considered likely to be a technical artifact of the sequencing pipeline. In a later analysis, the rate of TCR association differed among HLA loci, with DRB1 alleles having the most associated TCRs and HLA-C alleles having the fewest. For the cohort, immune exposure information was limited to CMV serostatus. Cytomegalovirus status was reported to be diagnosed by the classifier with high specificity and sensitivity in both the original and validation cohorts. In a later genetic analysis, a missense DCLRE1C variant was associated with V-gene and J-gene trimming of TCR beta chains, and the association was replicated in an independent cohort. Compared with the 666-donor mean, donors in an Asian-associated ancestry cluster had fewer N-insertions in productive TCRs, according to a later genetic analysis. A later analysis reported that several top co-occurrence clusters appeared linked to parvovirus B19, influenza, CMV and Epstein-Barr virus. Specific HLA alleles were associated with 16,951 TCR beta sequences at a false discovery rate of 0.05 in a later analysis. The 87-base-pair reads could not distinguish some IMGT-functional V segments, including TRBV6-2 and TRBV6-3, so those segments were excluded. Compared with equally common non-associated chains, HLA-associated TCR beta chains in a later analysis were more clonally expanded and had lower generation probabilities. Sequencing depth was assumed to be roughly uniform across donors in the presence/absence analyses, though that assumption may not hold. The cohort was sequenced for TCR beta chains only, and without alpha or paired-chain data the features that could be detected were limited. In an earlier analysis of 500 to 650 of the donors, most TCR beta V segments appeared in productive rearrangements about 90% or about 30% of the time, broadly matching IMGT annotations. Because counts were too low, 15 to 20 rarely observed V segments, including chromosome 9 orphons, were excluded from the earlier analysis of 587 of the donors. A total of about 180 TCR beta chains were listed by the study as associated with cytomegalovirus. In a later analysis, most CMV-associated TCR beta chains were found to appear HLA-restricted, with HLA associations seemingly driven largely by CMV exposure.

With respect to this clone: This clone's antigen is unknown. No qualities accompany the bases; no much larger clone lies one base away.

The CDR3 numbers 15 residues from cysteine through phenylalanine. The DNA shown is the 45-base CDR3, in frame from base 1. The germline V gene yields SGHTA for CDR1 and FQGTGA for CDR2. The germline ends are 18 bases apart after V is trimmed by 5 bases and J by 6 bases. The cohort comprised fewer than 750 healthy bone marrow donors. At the time of sampling, all cohort members were nominally healthy, though unrecorded immune exposures were likely present. The donor was CMV seronegative and belonged to the group of over 350 seronegative cohort members. A peripheral blood sample was provided by each donor, and peripheral blood mononuclear cells were used for TCR beta sequencing. Genomic DNA extraction from the blood cell samples was performed with the Qiagen DNeasy Blood Extraction Kit. The receptor library was made with the immunoSEQ multiplex PCR assay. For the multiplex PCR, a mixture combining 60 forward primers for TCR Vbeta segments and 13 reverse primers for TCR Jbeta segments was used. The CDR3 region of rearranged TCR beta genes was amplified from genomic DNA with a multiplex PCR assay. The amplified TCR beta libraries were sequenced on the Illumina HiSeq System as 87-base-pair reads. The authors processed their data as follows. A later analysis tallied tens of millions of unique TCR beta chains across the 666 repertoires, and approximately 12 million of those chains were shared by two or more donors. To remove PCR and sequencing errors, raw reads were error-corrected and collapsed into unique sequences using a nearest-neighbor algorithm that merged closely related sequences. CDR3 sequences were aligned to IMGT reference sequences to assign V, D and J gene segments. For a sequence to be retained, at least a six-nucleotide match to both a V gene segment and a J gene segment was required. Rearrangements were classified as productive when the CDR3 lacked stop codons and remained in frame with V and J, and all other rearrangements were classified as non-productive. Following IMGT convention, CDR3 was defined as the stretch from the second conserved V-encoded cysteine to the conserved J-encoded phenylalanine. The earlier analysis of about 610 of the donors excluded sequences that lacked an unambiguous match to a single V gene segment. An earlier analysis of around 600 of the donors classified V segments as functional when productive rearrangements were above 56.7% and as segregating when the standard deviation between donors was above 5%. A statistical classification framework was built to diagnose cytomegalovirus status from the catalog of TCR beta chain sequences. In a later analysis, TCR nucleotide sequences were compared against IMGT/GENE-DB human TR gene sequences so that V and J genes could be assigned. A later analysis assigned CDR3 sequences and most-parsimonious VDJ recombination scenarios with the TCRdist pipeline. In a later analysis, each TCR beta chain was defined by its CDR3 amino acid sequence together with its V-gene family, and reads without a unique V-gene family were excluded. A later analysis removed roughly 590 highly shared, low-generation-probability nucleotide sequences to deal with suspected cross-contamination and a sequencing artifact. For each public chain, a later analysis derived a clonal expansion index from normalized ranks of inferred template counts within each repertoire. A later analysis computed generation probabilities with a VDJ recombination model fitted to out-of-frame rearrangements, and checked the results against IGoR. Hypergeometric tests were used in a later analysis to score TCR-TCR, TCR-HLA and TCR-CMV co-occurrence, with a repertoire-size bias correction applied to the TCR pairs. A later analysis estimated false discovery rates by permuting HLA or CMV assignments 20 times. In a later analysis, co-occurring TCRs were grouped with DBSCAN, and TCRdist sequence similarity was added when clustering was performed within HLA-allele-positive subsets. For co-occurrence clustering, repertoires with fewer than 30,000 or more than 120,000 public chains were excluded, along with roughly 5 repertoires with anomalous nucleotide sharing. TCRdb retrieved this table from immuneACCESS and kept in-frame rearrangements only. Not all clones are present; in checked studies, unresolved V genes account for under half, and no reason is known for the remainder. V, J and clone size are taken as reported in that table, and D and trimming were inferred from the DNA itself. This sample comprises 150,000 to 200,000 clones, around two thirds of them detected only once. The ten largest account for around 2.9% of the sample.

This chain is built from TRBV7-3 and TRBJ2-3, and possibly TRBD2, on 5 matching bases. Input material: PBMCs. The sequence was obtained from a man aged 40-49 years in good health and CMV-seronegative. The nucleotide sequence reads TGTGCCAGCAGCCCCGGACTGAACCTGGCGGATACGCAGTATTTT. Its coded protein is CASSPGLNLADTQYF.